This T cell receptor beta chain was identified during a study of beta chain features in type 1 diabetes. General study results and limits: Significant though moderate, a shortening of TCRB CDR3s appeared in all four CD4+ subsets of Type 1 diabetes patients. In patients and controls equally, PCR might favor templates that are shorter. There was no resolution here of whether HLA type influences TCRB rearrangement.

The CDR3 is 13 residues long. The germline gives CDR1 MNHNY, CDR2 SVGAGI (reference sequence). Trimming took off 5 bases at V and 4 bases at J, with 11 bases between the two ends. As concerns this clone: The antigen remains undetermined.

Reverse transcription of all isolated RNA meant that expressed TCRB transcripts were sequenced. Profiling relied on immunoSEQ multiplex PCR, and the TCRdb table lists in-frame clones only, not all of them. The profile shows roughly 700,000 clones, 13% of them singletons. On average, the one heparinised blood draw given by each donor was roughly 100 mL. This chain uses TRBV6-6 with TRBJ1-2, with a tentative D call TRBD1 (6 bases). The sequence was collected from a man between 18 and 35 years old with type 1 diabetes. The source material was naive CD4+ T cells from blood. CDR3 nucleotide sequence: TGTGCCAGCAGTCCGGACAGTGGCTATGGCTACACCTTC. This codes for CASSPDSGYGYTF.